These 12 T cell receptor beta chains were sequenced from one sample in a study of blood T cell repertoires in COVID-19. The table came from immunoSEQ multiplex PCR; TCRdb's copy has only in-frame clones and leaves some out. The sample holds fewer than 75,000 clones; around 93% are singletons and the top ten take 4.6%. The sequencing sample was made of peripheral blood. Every receptor here comes from a man aged 45-60 years with active COVID-19.

The V gene is TRBV18, the J gene TRBJ2-3, with D unresolved. Trimming cost V 2 bases and J 4 bases, with 7 bases left between them. This CDR3 comprises 13 residues. Looked up from germline, CDR1 is KGHSH and CDR2 is LQKENI. The CDR3 DNA reads as TGTGCCAGCTCACCAGCCGGTTCAGATACGCAGTATTTT. Protein: CASSPAGSDTQYF. The complete variable domain, with remaining parts taken from reference TRBV18 and TRBJ2-3, reads NAGVMQNPRHLVRRRGQEARLRCSPMKGHSHVYWYRQLPEEGLKFMVYLQKENIIDESGMPKERFSAEFPKEGPSILRIQQVVRGDSAAYFCASSPAGSDTQYFGPGTRLTVL.

This sequence joins TRBV4-1 and TRBJ1-6; D not certain. CDR1 is MGHRA and CDR2 is YSYEKL in the germline V gene. The CDR3 runs to 17 residues. Trimming removed 4 bases at V and 8 bases at J, with 21 bases between. In nucleotides, the CDR3 is TGCGCCAGCAGCCCCAAGCCCCCGGGGTTTGGGGATTCACCCCTCCACTTT. As protein: CASSPKPPGFGDSPLHF.

V usage is TRBV27 and J usage is TRBJ1-6, with D perhaps TRBD1 (6 bases). The V end lost 2 bases, the J end lost 14 bases, and 19 bases lay between the germline ends. The CDR3 sequence is 15 residues long. The germline V gene has CDR1 MNHEY and CDR2 SMNVEV (reference sequence). The CDR3 region has the DNA TGTGCCAGCAGTTTAGACTTACAGGGAAGGAAAACCCTCCACTTT. It is translated as CASSLDLQGRKTLHF.

The chain joins TRBV29-1 to TRBJ2-1; tentatively, D is TRBD1 (6 bases). V was clipped by 4 bases and J by 9 bases, with 13 bases between them. Germline V gene sequence: CDR1 SQVTM, CDR2 ANQGSEA. The CDR3 loop spans 12 amino acids. CDR3 amino acids: CSVGHRDSEQFF. The CDR3 DNA sequence: TGCAGCGTTGGTCACAGGGATAGTGAGCAGTTCTTC.

This chain links TRBV6-4 with TRBJ2-2, with a possible D match to TRBD1 (6 bases). The V gene lost 2 bases and the J gene lost 0 bases, with 7 bases spanning the gap. The CDR3 is made up of 15 amino acids. Per the germline V gene, CDR1 is MRHNA and CDR2 is SNTAGT. DNA of the CDR3: TGTGCCAGCAGTGACGGGGGCTCGAACACCGGGGAGCTGTTTTTT. This gives the protein CASSDGGSNTGELFF.

The chain recombines TRBV28 with TRBJ2-1; 7 nucleotides align to TRBD2. V dropped 0 bases and J dropped 6; count of bases not matched to a gene: 26. CDR1 is MDHEN and CDR2 is SYDVKM in the germline V gene. This CDR3 comprises 22 residues. CDR3 coding DNA: TGTGCCAGCAGTTTATGGGGGGTTTGGCGGACAAGGGGCGTCCCTAGCGGCAATGAGCAGTTCTTC. This encodes CASSLWGVWRTRGVPSGNEQFF.

The chain recombines TRBV19 with TRBJ2-1; 7 positions match TRBD2. Looked up from germline, CDR1 is LNHDA and CDR2 is SQIVND (reference sequence). The length of the CDR3 is 15 residues. V shed 3 bases, J shed 3 bases, and the junction held 5 bases outside the gene matches. CDR3 in DNA: TGTGCCAGTAGTATGGAGGGAGGGAACTACAATGAGCAGTTCTTC. It codes for CASSMEGGNYNEQFF.

This clone appeared a few times. The chain recombines TRBV2 with TRBJ2-3; D is possibly TRBD2 (6 bases). From germline, CDR1 is SNHLY and CDR2 FYNNEI. V was shortened by 6 bases and J by 3 bases, with 10 bases between the two germline ends. CDR3 length: 13 residues. CDR3: CASSAGTTDTQYF. CDR3 coding DNA: TGTGCCAGCAGCGCCGGGACTACAGATACGCAGTATTTT.

This chain uses TRBV7-8 with TRBJ2-1; D gene uncertain. Per the germline V gene, CDR1 is SGHVS and CDR2 is FQNEAQ. Trimming removed 0 bases at V and 0 bases at J, with 12 bases between. The CDR3 covers 17 residues. The CDR3 loop is CASSLALQYSSYNEQFF. CDR3 DNA: TGTGCCAGCAGCTTAGCGCTACAGTACAGCTCCTACAATGAGCAGTTCTTC.

This chain links TRBV10-3 with TRBJ1-1; 12 nucleotides line up with TRBD1. The length of the CDR3 is 15 residues. Germline V CDR1 and CDR2: ENHRY, SYGVKD. The V gene end was trimmed by 11 bases and the J gene end by 5 bases; junction bases not matched to a gene: 12. The CDR3 protein is CAARRRDRGRTEAFF. CDR3 sequence (DNA): TGTGCCGCCCGCCGCCGGGACAGGGGGCGGACTGAAGCTTTCTTT.

The chain uses TRBV29-1 and TRBJ1-3; D is undetermined. Trimming stripped 6 bases from V and 0 bases from J, with 12 bases between. The CDR3 length is 14 residues. Germline V gives CDR1 SQVTM, CDR2 ANQGSEA. The DNA of the CDR3 is TGCAGCGTCCGAGGGAGCAGCTCTGGAAACACCATATATTTT. It codes for CSVRGSSSGNTIYF.

The rearrangement links TRBV28 to TRBJ2-7; possible D gene TRBD1, 7 bases. V lost 3 bases, J lost 7 bases, and 16 bases lay in between. Germline assignment: CDR1 MDHEN and CDR2 SYDVKM. The CDR3 is made up of 14 amino acids. The CDR3 region has the DNA TGTGCCAGCAGTTTGGTTGGAGGGGGCAAAGAGCAGTACTTC. This gives the protein CASSLVGGGKEQYF.